This T cell receptor beta chain derives from a study of T cells in Graves' hyperthyroidism and ophthalmopathy. TCR beta CDR3 region amplification was performed from RNA transcripts. First-round RT-PCR with HTBI primers amplified the TCR CDR3 region. One entry per CDR3 protein results from TCRdb running MiXCR on the multiplex PCR reads. The sample holds hundreds of thousands of distinct CDR3 sequences, 12% to 15% seen once. Aged 18 to 65, the patients had hyperthyroidism that was newly diagnosed and had lasted under 2 months. Exclusion of patients followed from uncontrolled infection, other autoimmune disease, pregnancy or lactation. Diagnoses rested on clinical symptoms, serum thyroxine and TRAb, thyroid ultrasound and orbital computed tomography. Germline CDR1 reads SGHTA; CDR2 reads FQGNSA. V lost 5 bases, J lost 3 bases, and 10 bases lay in between. The CDR3 runs 14 residues.

This chain connects TRBV7-2 to TRBJ2-2; tentatively, D is TRBD2 (5 bases). The sequence came from a young woman with Graves' hyperthyroidism. Sequencing was performed on blood. The CDR3 coding sequence is TGTGCCAGCAGCGACCCGGGGTACACCGGGGAGCTGTTTTTT. It translates to CASSDPGYTGELFF. Full variable domain (missing parts from reference TRBV7-2 and TRBJ2-2): GAGVSQSPSNKVTEKGKDVELRCDPISGHTALYWYRQSLGQGLEFLIYFQGNSAPDKSGLPSDRFSAERTGGSVSTLTIQRTQQEDSAVYLCASSDPGYTGELFFGEGSRLTVL.